The 19 T cell receptor beta chains given below trace back to one sample, sequenced in a study of T-cell reconstitution after alpha-beta-depleted transplantation in children. The library targeted TCRbeta and was prepared with unique molecular identifiers. TCRdb reanalysed the PCR reads using MiXCR and keeps one entry per CDR3 protein. The repertoire holds approximately 500,000 distinct CDR3 sequences, with roughly a tenth as singletons. This specimen consisted of PBMCs, obtained before TCRalphabeta/CD19-depleted stem cell transplant. These receptors originate from a child aged 2-9 years with inherited bone marrow failure, due to receive a stem cell transplant.

In this sample, this clonotype turned up many times. This chain connects TRBV4-3 to TRBJ1-1; 7 bases line up with TRBD1. This CDR3 spans 14 amino acids. Losses at the gene ends were 8 bases for V and 0 bases for J; bases not matched to a gene: 6. CDR1 is LGHNA and CDR2 is YSLEER in the germline V gene. The CDR3 DNA follows: TGCGCCAGCTCGAACAGGGGTGTGAACACTGAAGCTTTCTTT. This encodes CASSNRGVNTEAFF.

This clonotype appeared many times. The chain links TRBV27 to TRBJ1-2; weak D call: TRBD1 (6 bases). The V gene's germline CDR1 is MNHEY and CDR2 SMNVEV (reference sequence). The V end lost 1 base, the J end lost 8 bases, and 14 bases lay between the germline ends. CDR3 length: 14 residues. The CDR3 DNA reads as TGTGCCAGCAGTTTATTCGGGGGCCCCAAAGGCTACACCTTC. It is translated as CASSLFGGPKGYTF.

This clonotype occurred many times. The CDR3 sequence: CASSPTVLQETQYF. For the CDR3, the DNA is TGTGCCAGCAGCCCGACAGTTCTGCAAGAGACCCAGTACTTC. This chain connects TRBV5-6 to TRBJ2-5; a possible D gene is TRBD1 (5 bases). Trimming stripped 4 bases from V and 2 bases from J, with 12 bases between. The germline gives CDR1 SGHDT, CDR2 YYEEEE. The CDR3 runs 14 residues.

This clonotype was observed many times. The chain uses TRBV27 and TRBJ1-1, with TRBD1 matching over 8 bases. The CDR3 has 12 amino acids. Per germline, CDR1 MNHEY and CDR2 SMNVEV (reference sequence). Trimming at V came to 8 bases and at J to 11 bases, leaving 10 bases not matched to a gene. CDR3 loop: CASLGGRGQAFF. The DNA of the CDR3 is TGTGCCAGCCTTGGGGGCAGGGGGCAGGCTTTCTTT.

This clonotype appeared many times. The CDR3 nucleotides are TGTGCCAGCCGAAGGAATGAGCAGTTCTTC. This gives the protein CASRRNEQFF. V and J are TRBV18 and TRBJ2-1; D gene ambiguous. The ends were cut back, 8 bases at V and 7 bases at J, with 6 bases in the middle. The CDR3 has 10 residues. Germline CDR1 reads KGHSH; CDR2 reads LQKENI.

The table lists this clonotype with many counts. The chain employs TRBV12-3 or TRBV12-4 and TRBJ2-3; D is uncertain. The length of the CDR3 is 14 residues. V shed 6 bases and J shed 0 bases, with 10 bases lying between them. CDR3 region: CASSFGGSTDTQYF. In DNA form, the CDR3 reads TGTGCCAGCAGCTTTGGCGGCAGCACAGATACGCAGTATTTT.

This clonotype was detected only a few times. The chain carries TRBV19 and TRBJ2-3, with D perhaps TRBD2 (5 bases). Germline CDR1 is LNHDA and CDR2 is SQIVND (reference sequence). Trimming left V 3 bases short and J 3 bases short, with 13 bases between. This CDR3 comprises 15 residues. The CDR3: CASSITGIGTDTQYF. Here the CDR3 DNA reads TGTGCCAGTAGTATCACGGGGATTGGGACAGATACGCAGTATTTT.

Comments on this clonotype: A read error may be the cause here, since a much bigger clone is one base away. The chain is built from TRBV20-1 and TRBJ2-7; either TRBD1 or TRBD2 may fit D (5 bases each). Trimming removed 8 bases from V and 2 bases from J, with 19 bases in between. Germline CDR1 DFQATT, CDR2 SNEGSKA (reference sequence). The CDR3 sequence is 14 residues long. The CDR3 reads CSTGDRITTYEQYF. CDR3 bases: TGCAGTACCGGGGACCGAATAACCACCTACGAGCAGTACTTC.

This clonotype was recorded many times. V gene TRBV3-1 combines with J gene TRBJ2-4; D is perhaps TRBD1 (7 bases). Trimming stripped 0 bases from V and 8 bases from J, with 14 bases between. CDR3 size: 15 residues. CDR1 and CDR2 from the germline V gene are LGHDT and YNNKEL (reference sequence). CDR3 in amino acids: CASSQETTGRYIQYF. The CDR3 DNA reads as TGTGCCAGCAGCCAAGAGACGACAGGGAGGTACATTCAGTACTTC.

This clonotype appeared many times. This chain joins TRBV29-1 and TRBJ2-1; D might be TRBD2 (6 bases). The length of the CDR3 is 15 residues. The germline V and J ends were trimmed by 4 bases and 0 bases, with 13 bases remaining between them. CDR1 is SQVTM, CDR2 ANQGSEA, per germline. CDR3 in amino acids: CSVVGGKVSYNEQFF. The CDR3 DNA reads TGCAGCGTTGTTGGGGGGAAGGTCTCCTACAATGAGCAGTTCTTC.

This clonotype has ten or more counts. This chain uses TRBV20-1 with TRBJ1-5; 9 positions agree with TRBD1. Trimming cost V 6 bases and J 11 bases; bases outside gene matches: 17. The length of the CDR3 is 15 residues. CDR1 and CDR2 (germline): DFQATT, SNEGSKA (reference sequence). The CDR3 DNA sequence: TGCAGTGCGCGTACTCCGGGACAGGGTCTCAGGGCCCAGCATTTT. As protein: CSARTPGQGLRAQHF.

This clonotype appeared many times. The chain has TRBV15 and TRBJ1-1, with a weak D call TRBD1 (6 bases). Trimming left V 0 bases short and J 0 bases short, with 11 bases between. CDR3 size: 16 residues. Germline CDR1 LNHNV, CDR2 YYDKDF (reference sequence). CDR3 DNA sequence: TGTGCCACCAGCAGAGATATCGGACAGCTGAACACTGAAGCTTTCTTT. Protein: CATSRDIGQLNTEAFF.

This clonotype was picked up many times. The rearrangement links TRBV27 to TRBJ2-4, with D unclear. Looked up from germline, CDR1 is MNHEY and CDR2 is SMNVEV (reference sequence). The germline V and J ends were trimmed by 11 bases and 2 bases, with 16 bases remaining between them. The CDR3 runs to 14 residues. The CDR3 is CASGSGLTKNIQYF. For the CDR3, the DNA is TGTGCCTCGGGCAGTGGCCTGACCAAAAACATTCAGTACTTC.

The chain recombines TRBV7-2 with TRBJ2-7; D gene ambiguous. The V end was cut by 0 bases, the J end by 0 bases, with 12 bases between. The CDR3 sequence is 16 residues long. CDR1 and CDR2 (germline): SGHTA, FQGNSA. CDR3 residues: CASSLALRLSSYEQYF. DNA of the CDR3: TGTGCCAGCAGCTTAGCGCTAAGATTGAGCTCCTACGAGCAGTACTTC.

This clonotype was seen ten or more times. V and J are TRBV5-1 and TRBJ2-2; D possibly uses TRBD1 or TRBD2 (5 bases each). The CDR3 extends over 17 amino acids. V was trimmed by 3 bases and J by 4 bases, leaving 19 bases between them. The germline gives CDR1 SGHRS, CDR2 YFSETQ. This CDR3 reads CASSYPRDAYGTGELFF. The CDR3 DNA follows: TGCGCCAGCAGCTACCCCCGGGACGCCTATGGCACCGGGGAGCTGTTTTTT. The whole variable domain, filled in from reference TRBV5-1 and TRBJ2-2, reads KAGVTQTPRYLIKTRGQQVTLSCSPISGHRSVSWYQQTPGQGLQFLFEYFSETQRNKGNFPGRFSGRQFSNSRSEMNVSTLELGDSALYLCASSYPRDAYGTGELFFGEGSRLTVL.

This chain uses TRBV5-4 with TRBJ2-5, with 8 bases matching TRBD2. This CDR3 comprises 16 residues. The V gene's germline CDR1 is SGHNT and CDR2 YYREEE (reference sequence). J gave up 2 bases and V 4 bases, and 10 bases lay outside the gene matches. The CDR3 DNA reads as TGTGCCAGCAGCCAGGGACTAGAGGGGTTACAAGAGACCCAGTACTTC. The encoded protein is CASSQGLEGLQETQYF. Using reference TRBV5-4 and TRBJ2-5 for the parts outside the CDR3, the full variable domain is ETGVTQSPTHLIKTRGQQVTLRCSSQSGHNTVSWYQQALGQGPQFIFQYYREEENGRGNFPPRFSGLQFPNYSSELNVNALELDDSALYLCASSQGLEGLQETQYFGPGTRLLVL.

This clonotype occurred many times. This chain links TRBV27 with TRBJ2-1; no firm D call. V shed 0 bases and J shed 5 bases, with 5 bases lying between them. The CDR3 loop spans 13 amino acids. Germline CDR1 reads MNHEY; CDR2 reads SMNVEV (reference sequence). This CDR3 is CASSLSYDNEQFF. CDR3 coding DNA: TGTGCCAGCAGTTTATCCTACGACAATGAGCAGTTCTTC.

This clonotype was seen repeatedly, ten times or more. The V gene is TRBV28, the J gene TRBJ2-7, with TRBD2 as a possible D gene (6 bases). The CDR3 has 16 residues. Germline values: CDR1 MDHEN, CDR2 SYDVKM. V was cut by 6 bases and J by 2 bases, with 20 bases left in between. CDR3 in DNA: TGTGCCAGCAGCTCCGGTGGACTACTCCTTCCCTACGAGCAGTACTTC. Its protein product is CASSSGGLLLPYEQYF.

In this sample, this clonotype turned up many times. The chain employs TRBV27 and TRBJ2-2; D ambiguous. Deletions cut 9 bases from V and 6 bases from J, with 14 bases between. Looked up from germline, CDR1 is MNHEY and CDR2 is SMNVEV (reference sequence). CDR3 length: 13 amino acids. The CDR3 DNA is TGTGCCAGTGGTTTGGCCCTCGCCGGGGAGCTGTTTTTT. Amino acid sequence: CASGLALAGELFF.